This T cell receptor beta chain was retrieved from a study of T-cell reconstitution after alpha-beta-depleted transplantation in children. The study, taken as a whole, reports: There were reportedly several hundred expanded graft clones from which alpha-beta T cells came about two months after transplant.

In this sample, this clonotype turned up many times. Its specificity is not known. Researchers prepared the TCRbeta library using unique molecular identifiers, the study reports. TCRdb re-called the PCR reads with MiXCR, one entry per CDR3 protein. This table holds some 180,000 distinct CDR3 sequences, about 7% found once. V lost 0 bases, J lost 0 bases, and 5 bases stayed unmatched. This CDR3 has 17 residues. Germline V gene lookup returns CDR1 MNHEY and CDR2 SVGAGI. The origin of this receptor is a boy between 2 and 10 years old with acute lymphoblastic leukemia, due to receive a stem cell transplant. The gene calls are TRBV6-5 and TRBJ2-1, with 7 bases aligning to TRBD1. Sample: PBMCs, taken before TCRalphabeta/CD19-depleted stem cell transplant. Here the CDR3 reads CASSYSQGLTSYNEQFF. The CDR3 DNA is TGTGCCAGCAGTTACTCACAGGGGTTGACCTCCTACAATGAGCAGTTCTTC.